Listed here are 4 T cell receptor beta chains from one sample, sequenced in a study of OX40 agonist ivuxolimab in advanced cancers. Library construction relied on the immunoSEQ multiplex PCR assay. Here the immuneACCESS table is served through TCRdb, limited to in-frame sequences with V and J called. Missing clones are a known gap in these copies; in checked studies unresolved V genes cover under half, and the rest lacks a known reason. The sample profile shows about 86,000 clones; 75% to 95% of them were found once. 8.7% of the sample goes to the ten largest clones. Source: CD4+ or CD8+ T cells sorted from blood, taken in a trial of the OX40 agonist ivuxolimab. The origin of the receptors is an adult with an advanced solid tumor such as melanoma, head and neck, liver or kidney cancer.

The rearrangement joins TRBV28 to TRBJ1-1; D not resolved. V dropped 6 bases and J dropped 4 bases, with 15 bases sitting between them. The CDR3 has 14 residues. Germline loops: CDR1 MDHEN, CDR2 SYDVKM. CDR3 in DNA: TGTGCCAGCAGATCTGCACCCTCCAGCACTGAAGCTTTCTTT. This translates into CASRSAPSSTEAFF.

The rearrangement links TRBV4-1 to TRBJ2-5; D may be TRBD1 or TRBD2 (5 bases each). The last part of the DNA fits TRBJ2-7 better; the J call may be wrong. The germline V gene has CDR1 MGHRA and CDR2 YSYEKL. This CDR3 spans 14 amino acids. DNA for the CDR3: TGCGCCAGCAGTAGGGACCTAAGCTCCTACGAGCAGTACTTC. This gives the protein CASSRDLSSYEQYF.

CDR3 DNA sequence: TGTGCCAGCAGTTACGGGGCCCAACTGGACACTGAAGCTTTCTTT. Translated, it gives CASSYGAQLDTEAFF. The chain joins TRBV6-6 to TRBJ1-1; tentatively, D is TRBD1 (5 bases). The CDR3 extends over 15 amino acids. The V end was cut by 2 bases, the J end by 3 bases, with 13 bases between. In germline, CDR1 is MNHNY, CDR2 SVGAGI (reference sequence).

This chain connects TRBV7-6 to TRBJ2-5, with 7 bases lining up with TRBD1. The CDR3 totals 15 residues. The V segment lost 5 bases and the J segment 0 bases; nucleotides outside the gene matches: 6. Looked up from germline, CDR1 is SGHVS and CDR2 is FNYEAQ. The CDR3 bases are TGTGCCAGCAGCCTCGGACAGGCGTACCAAGAGACCCAGTACTTC. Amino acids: CASSLGQAYQETQYF.